The 5 T cell receptor beta chains given below trace back to one sample, sequenced in a study of T-cell reconstitution after alpha-beta-depleted transplantation in children. Construction of the TCRbeta library involved unique molecular identifiers. One entry per CDR3 protein results from TCRdb running MiXCR on the PCR reads. This table holds under 250,000 distinct CDR3 sequences, approximately 7% found once. This specimen was PBMCs, taken before TCRalphabeta/CD19-depleted stem cell transplant. The receptor set was obtained from a boy younger than 10 with acute lymphoblastic leukemia, due to receive a stem cell transplant.

The rearrangement uses TRBV5-1 and TRBJ1-6; D gene unclear. CDR1 and CDR2 from the germline V gene are SGHRS and YFSETQ. V was cut by 0 bases and J by 7 bases, with 8 bases left in between. This CDR3 comprises 14 residues. CDR3 nucleotides: TGCGCCAGCAGCTTGGGACGGGAGAATTCACCCCTCCACTTT. This gives the protein CASSLGRENSPLHF.

This clonotype was seen ten or more times. This chain connects TRBV20-1 to TRBJ2-7; D is uncertain. The CDR3 covers 11 residues. Germline V gene data show CDR1 as DFQATT and CDR2 as SNEGSKA (reference sequence). V was pared by 3 bases and J by 6 bases, with 9 bases between. Here the CDR3 DNA reads TGCAGTGCTAGCAGCTGGGTCGAGCAGTACTTC. Its protein is CSASSWVEQYF.

This clonotype was found many times. The V and J genes are TRBV10-3 and TRBJ2-7, with 10 bases matching TRBD1. This CDR3 has 13 amino acids. Germline CDR1 reads ENHRY; CDR2 reads SYGVKD. After removal of 6 bases from V and 6 bases from J, the junction contained 5 bases not matched to a gene. The CDR3 spells CAIREGTGVEQYF. CDR3 bases: TGTGCCATCAGAGAAGGGACAGGGGTCGAGCAGTACTTC.

V is TRBV6-2 or TRBV6-3 and J is TRBJ1-2; TRBD1 aligns across 7 bases. V dropped 4 bases and J dropped 2; count of bases not matched to a gene: 10. This CDR3 region has 16 residues. Germline V gene lookup returns CDR1 MNHEY and CDR2 SVGEGT. CDR3 sequence reads: CASSSLTGRFNYGYTF. The CDR3 region has the DNA TGTGCCAGCAGTTCCTTGACAGGGAGGTTCAACTATGGCTACACCTTC.

This clonotype was recorded a few times. CDR3 amino acids: CASSAGGFRTGELFF. The CDR3 nucleotides read TGTGCCAGCAGTGCGGGGGGCTTTAGAACCGGGGAGCTGTTTTTT. The gene calls are TRBV25-1 and TRBJ2-2; TRBD2 might be the D (7 bases). The CDR3 runs 15 residues. Looked up from germline, CDR1 is MGHDK and CDR2 is SYGVNS. Trimming removed 4 bases at V and 5 bases at J, with 14 bases between.